This is a list of T cell receptor beta chains from one sample in a study of shared clonotypes between healthy human individuals. Assay: immunoSEQ multiplex PCR; the TCRdb copy retains only in-frame clones and omits some. The sample shows just over 2,000,000 clones, roughly 94% of them seen only once. The material sequenced was naive CD4+ T cells sorted from blood. The receptors stem from a man in his late teens or twenties in good health. The CDR3 runs from the conserved cysteine through the conserved F or W. Fields, in order: V gene, J gene, clone size, D gene, CDR3 protein, CDR3 DNA. The D gene is left open where the match is weak. Clone size is stated in some rows and not others, as once, few, many or a class when expanded.

V gene: TRBV28; J gene: TRBJ2-7; clone size: NA; D gene: TRBD1; CDR3 protein: CASSGTRGQGHFYEQYF; CDR3 DNA: TGTGCCAGTAGTGGGACGCGGGGACAGGGACACTTCTACGAGCAGTACTTC
V gene: TRBV6-5; J gene: TRBJ1-4; clone size: NA; D gene: TRBD1; CDR3 protein: CASSPGQGIEKLFF; CDR3 DNA: TGTGCCAGCAGTCCCGGACAGGGTATTGAAAAACTGTTTTTT
V gene: TRBV7-7; J gene: TRBJ2-2; clone size: NA; D gene: NA; CDR3 protein: CASSRTNTGELFF; CDR3 DNA: TGTGCCAGCAGCCGCACCAACACCGGGGAGCTGTTTTTT
V gene: TRBV5-1; J gene: TRBJ1-1; clone size: NA; D gene: TRBD1; CDR3 protein: CASSRSGGEDTEAFF; CDR3 DNA: TGCGCCAGCAGTCGATCAGGGGGCGAGGACACTGAAGCTTTCTTT
V gene: TRBV4-1; J gene: TRBJ2-5; clone size: NA; D gene: NA; CDR3 protein: CASSLQGGNQETQYF; CDR3 DNA: TGCGCCAGCAGCCTACAGGGGGGGAACCAAGAGACCCAGTACTTC
V gene: TRBV30; J gene: TRBJ1-2; clone size: NA; D gene: NA; CDR3 protein: CAWSLRIGGDYGYTF; CDR3 DNA: TGTGCCTGGAGTCTCCGGATCGGGGGCGACTATGGCTACACCTTC
V gene: TRBV30; J gene: TRBJ2-1; clone size: NA; D gene: TRBD1; CDR3 protein: CAWNRQGNEQFF; CDR3 DNA: TGTGCCTGGAACAGACAGGGGAATGAGCAGTTCTTC
V gene: TRBV5-5; J gene: TRBJ2-7; clone size: NA; D gene: TRBD1; CDR3 protein: CASSFMTGGNEQYF; CDR3 DNA: TGTGCCAGCAGCTTTATGACAGGGGGCAACGAGCAGTACTTC
V gene: TRBV4-3; J gene: TRBJ2-3; clone size: NA; D gene: TRBD2; CDR3 protein: CASSPRPWTSGEGTDTQYF; CDR3 DNA: TGCGCCAGCAGCCCAAGACCCTGGACTAGCGGAGAGGGGACAGATACGCAGTATTTT
V gene: TRBV18; J gene: TRBJ2-2; clone size: NA; D gene: NA; CDR3 protein: CASSPVTFNTGELFF; CDR3 DNA: TGTGCCAGCTCACCGGTAACCTTTAACACCGGGGAGCTGTTTTTT
V gene: TRBV5-4; J gene: TRBJ1-2; clone size: NA; D gene: TRBD1; CDR3 protein: CASSLAGDRARGYTF; CDR3 DNA: TGTGCCAGCAGCTTGGCCGGAGACAGGGCGAGGGGCTACACCTTC
V gene: TRBV29-1; J gene: TRBJ1-2; clone size: NA; D gene: TRBD1; CDR3 protein: CSVAQGNYGYTF; CDR3 DNA: TGCAGCGTCGCACAGGGGAACTATGGCTACACCTTC
V gene: TRBV25-1; J gene: TRBJ2-6; clone size: NA; D gene: NA; CDR3 protein: CASSYWASAGANVLTF; CDR3 DNA: TGTGCCAGCAGTTACTGGGCGTCGGCGGGGGCCAACGTCCTGACTTTC
V gene: TRBV11-3; J gene: TRBJ1-1; clone size: NA; D gene: NA; CDR3 protein: CASSLGGGLAEAFF; CDR3 DNA: TGTGCCAGCAGCTTAGGAGGGGGGCTCGCTGAAGCTTTCTTT
V gene: TRBV6-6; J gene: TRBJ1-1; clone size: NA; D gene: NA; CDR3 protein: CASSYSRGGSEAFF; CDR3 DNA: TGTGCCAGCAGTTACTCCCGCGGGGGATCTGAAGCTTTCTTT
V gene: TRBV2; J gene: TRBJ2-3; clone size: NA; D gene: TRBD2; CDR3 protein: CASSNYGTSTDTQYF; CDR3 DNA: TGTGCCAGCTCAAACTACGGGACTAGTACAGATACGCAGTATTTT
V gene: TRBV10-3; J gene: TRBJ1-3; clone size: NA; D gene: NA; CDR3 protein: CAISQGAVRSGNTIYF; CDR3 DNA: TGTGCCATCAGTCAAGGGGCGGTTAGATCTGGAAACACCATATATTTT
V gene: TRBV6-5; J gene: TRBJ1-3; clone size: NA; D gene: NA; CDR3 protein: CASIGGRPGNTIYF; CDR3 DNA: TGTGCCAGCATTGGGGGGAGGCCTGGAAACACCATATATTTT
V gene: TRBV7-9; J gene: TRBJ2-1; clone size: NA; D gene: NA; CDR3 protein: CASSLVGSYGEQFF; CDR3 DNA: TGTGCCAGCAGCTTAGTCGGTAGTTACGGGGAGCAGTTCTTC
V gene: TRBV7-7; J gene: TRBJ2-1; clone size: NA; D gene: NA; CDR3 protein: CASSFSYNNEQFF; CDR3 DNA: TGTGCTAGCAGCTTCTCTTATAACAATGAGCAGTTCTTC
V gene: TRBV6-5; J gene: TRBJ1-5; clone size: NA; D gene: NA; CDR3 protein: CASAGHSNQPQHF; CDR3 DNA: TGTGCCAGCGCGGGGCACAGCAATCAGCCCCAGCATTTT
V gene: TRBV4-2; J gene: TRBJ2-7; clone size: once; D gene: NA; CDR3 protein: CASSQEATRGNSYEQYF; CDR3 DNA: TGTGCCAGCAGCCAAGAGGCGACTAGGGGAAACTCCTACGAGCAGTACTTC
V gene: TRBV29-1; J gene: TRBJ1-1; clone size: NA; D gene: NA; CDR3 protein: CSVRTAEAFF; CDR3 DNA: TGCAGCGTGAGGACAGCTGAAGCTTTCTTT
V gene: TRBV6-1; J gene: TRBJ2-3; clone size: NA; D gene: TRBD2; CDR3 protein: CASSEYRLAGNTQYF; CDR3 DNA: TGTGCCAGCAGTGAATACAGACTAGCGGGGAATACGCAGTATTTT
V gene: TRBV4-1; J gene: TRBJ1-1; clone size: NA; D gene: NA; CDR3 protein: CASSTVSMNTEAFF; CDR3 DNA: TGCGCCAGCAGTACGGTTAGCATGAACACTGAAGCTTTCTTT
V gene: TRBV4-1; J gene: TRBJ2-5; clone size: NA; D gene: NA; CDR3 protein: CASSQDGGPSETQYF; CDR3 DNA: TGCGCCAGCAGCCAAGATGGTGGGCCCAGCGAGACCCAGTACTTC
V gene: TRBV5-1; J gene: TRBJ2-3; clone size: once; D gene: NA; CDR3 protein: CASSADTDTQYF; CDR3 DNA: TGCGCCAGCAGCGCCGACACAGATACGCAGTATTTT
V gene: TRBV10-2; J gene: TRBJ2-1; clone size: NA; D gene: TRBD2; CDR3 protein: CASSLTQSSGRSYNEQFF; CDR3 DNA: TGCGCCAGCAGTCTAACCCAATCTAGCGGGAGATCCTACAATGAGCAGTTCTTC
V gene: TRBV12-5; J gene: TRBJ1-1; clone size: NA; D gene: NA; CDR3 protein: CASAPEKNTEAFF; CDR3 DNA: TGTGCTAGTGCCCCCGAAAAGAACACTGAAGCTTTCTTT
V gene: TRBV7-2; J gene: TRBJ2-5; clone size: NA; D gene: TRBD2; CDR3 protein: CASSLGSSSGETQYF; CDR3 DNA: TGTGCCAGCAGCTTAGGGAGTTCTAGCGGGGAGACCCAGTACTTC
V gene: TRBV19; J gene: TRBJ1-5; clone size: few; D gene: NA; CDR3 protein: CASSTQVSNQPQHF; CDR3 DNA: TGTGCCAGTAGTACACAGGTTTCCAATCAGCCCCAGCATTTT
V gene: TRBV29-1; J gene: TRBJ1-1; clone size: NA; D gene: NA; CDR3 protein: CSVAPRMNTEAFF; CDR3 DNA: TGCAGCGTGGCTCCTCGGATGAACACTGAAGCTTTCTTT
V gene: TRBV10-3; J gene: TRBJ2-1; clone size: NA; D gene: NA; CDR3 protein: CAITEGQVNEQFF; CDR3 DNA: TGTGCCATCACCGAGGGTCAGGTGAATGAGCAGTTCTTC
V gene: TRBV5-1; J gene: TRBJ2-2; clone size: NA; D gene: NA; CDR3 protein: CASSYWRAINTGELFF; CDR3 DNA: TGCGCCAGCAGCTATTGGAGGGCTATCAACACCGGGGAGCTGTTTTTT
V gene: TRBV9; J gene: TRBJ1-2; clone size: NA; D gene: TRBD1; CDR3 protein: CASTRADRGSDGYTF; CDR3 DNA: TGTGCCAGCACCAGGGCGGACAGGGGGTCTGATGGCTACACCTTC
V gene: TRBV6-5; J gene: TRBJ2-1; clone size: NA; D gene: NA; CDR3 protein: CASSYSVVAGANEQFF; CDR3 DNA: TGTGCCAGCAGTTACTCGGTTGTTGCGGGGGCAAATGAGCAGTTCTTC
V gene: TRBV12-5; J gene: TRBJ2-3; clone size: NA; D gene: TRBD1; CDR3 protein: CASGQERGRGPDTQYF; CDR3 DNA: TGTGCTAGTGGCCAGGAAAGGGGGCGCGGTCCAGATACGCAGTATTTT
V gene: TRBV19; J gene: TRBJ1-5; clone size: NA; D gene: NA; CDR3 protein: CASTYGGQPQHF; CDR3 DNA: TGTGCCAGTACCTACGGGGGTCAGCCCCAGCATTTT
V gene: TRBV2; J gene: TRBJ2-4; clone size: NA; D gene: NA; CDR3 protein: CASSPLAGLTKNIQYF; CDR3 DNA: TGTGCCAGCAGCCCTCTCGCGGGCCTAACCAAAAACATTCAGTACTTC
V gene: TRBV6-4; J gene: TRBJ2-5; clone size: NA; D gene: TRBD2; CDR3 protein: CASSDKREEQETQYF; CDR3 DNA: TGTGCCAGCAGTGACAAGCGGGAGGAACAAGAGACCCAGTACTTC
V gene: TRBV29-1; J gene: TRBJ2-3; clone size: NA; D gene: NA; CDR3 protein: CSVVGTPSTDTQYF; CDR3 DNA: TGCAGCGTTGTAGGGACACCGAGCACAGATACGCAGTATTTT
V gene: TRBV7-8; J gene: TRBJ1-6; clone size: NA; D gene: NA; CDR3 protein: CASSFRTGYNSPLHF; CDR3 DNA: TGTGCCAGCAGCTTCAGGACGGGGTATAATTCACCCCTCCACTTT
V gene: TRBV6-1; J gene: TRBJ1-5; clone size: NA; D gene: TRBD1; CDR3 protein: CASRETGRGNQPQHF; CDR3 DNA: TGTGCCAGCAGGGAGACAGGGAGAGGCAATCAGCCCCAGCATTTT
V gene: TRBV9; J gene: TRBJ1-2; clone size: NA; D gene: NA; CDR3 protein: CASSVVDSGAVGYTF; CDR3 DNA: TGTGCCAGCAGCGTAGTAGACTCGGGGGCTGTTGGCTACACCTTC